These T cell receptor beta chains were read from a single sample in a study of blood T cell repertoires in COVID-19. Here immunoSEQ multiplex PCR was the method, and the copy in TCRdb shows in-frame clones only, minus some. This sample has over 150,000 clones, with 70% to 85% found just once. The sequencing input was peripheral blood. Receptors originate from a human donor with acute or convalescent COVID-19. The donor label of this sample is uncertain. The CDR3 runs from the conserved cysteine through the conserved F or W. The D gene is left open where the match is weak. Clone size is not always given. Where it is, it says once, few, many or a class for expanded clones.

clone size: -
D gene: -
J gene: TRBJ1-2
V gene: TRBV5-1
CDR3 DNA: TGCGCCAGCAGCTTGAACCCCCTCCGGGGTAGCGGTGGCTACACCTTC
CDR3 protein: CASSLNPLRGSGGYTF

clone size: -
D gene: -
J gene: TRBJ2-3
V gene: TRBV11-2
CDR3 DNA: TGTGCCAGCAGCTTAGCAACTAGCTGGGATACGCAGTATTTT
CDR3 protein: CASSLATSWDTQYF

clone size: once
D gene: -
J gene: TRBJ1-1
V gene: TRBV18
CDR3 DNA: TGTGCCAGCTCACCGCAGAAGAACACTGAAGCTTTCTTT
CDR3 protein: CASSPQKNTEAFF

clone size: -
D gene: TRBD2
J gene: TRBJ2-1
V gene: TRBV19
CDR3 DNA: TGTGCCAGTAGCGCCCAGGGACTAGCCCCTCGGGAGCAGTTCTTC
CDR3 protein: CASSAQGLAPREQFF

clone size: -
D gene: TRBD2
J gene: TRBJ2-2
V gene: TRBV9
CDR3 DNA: TGTGCCAGCAGCGTCGTAGCGGGAGATGGGAACACCGGGGAGCTGTTTTTT
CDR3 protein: CASSVVAGDGNTGELFF

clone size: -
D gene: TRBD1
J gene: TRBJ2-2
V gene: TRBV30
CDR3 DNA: TGTGCCTGGAGTCCCCGACAGGGGGGCACCGGGGAGCTGTTTTTT
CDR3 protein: CAWSPRQGGTGELFF

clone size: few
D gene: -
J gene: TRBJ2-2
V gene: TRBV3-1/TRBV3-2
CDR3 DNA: TGTGCCAGCAGCCAAGAGCATCCGGGGAGCACCGGGGAGCTGTTTTTT
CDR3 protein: CASSQEHPGSTGELFF

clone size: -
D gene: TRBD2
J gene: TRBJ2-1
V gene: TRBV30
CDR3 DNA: TGTGCCTGGAGTGTACGCCGGACTAGCTCTGAGCAGTTCTTC
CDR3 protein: CAWSVRRTSSEQFF

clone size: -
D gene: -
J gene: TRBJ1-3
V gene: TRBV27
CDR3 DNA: TGTGCCAGCAGTGCCATCACAGGATCTGGAAACACCATATATTTT
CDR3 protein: CASSAITGSGNTIYF

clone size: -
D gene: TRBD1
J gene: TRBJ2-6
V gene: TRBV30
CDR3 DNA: TGTGGCATTGGGACAGGGACCTCTGGGGCCAACGTCCTGACTTTC
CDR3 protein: CGIGTGTSGANVLTF

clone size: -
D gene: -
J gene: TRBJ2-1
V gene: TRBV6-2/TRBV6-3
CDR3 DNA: TGTGCCAGCAGTTACCGGGGGGCGTCCTACAATGAGCAGTTCTTC
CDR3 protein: CASSYRGASYNEQFF

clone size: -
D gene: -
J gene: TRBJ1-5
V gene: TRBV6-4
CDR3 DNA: TGTGCCAGCAGGGGTCAGGATAGCAATCAGCCCCAGCATTTT
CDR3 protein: CASRGQDSNQPQHF

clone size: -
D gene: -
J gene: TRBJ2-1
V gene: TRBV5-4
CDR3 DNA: TGTGCCAGCAGCTACAGCGGAAACGTCTACAATGAGCAGTTCTTC
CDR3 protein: CASSYSGNVYNEQFF

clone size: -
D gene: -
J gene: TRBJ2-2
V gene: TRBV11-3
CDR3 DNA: TGTGCCAGCAGCCCCGCTGGGACTTCTTACACCGGGGAGCTGTTTTTT
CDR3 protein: CASSPAGTSYTGELFF

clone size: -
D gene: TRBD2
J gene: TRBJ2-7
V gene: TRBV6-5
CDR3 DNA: TGTGCCAGCAGTTACTCGACTAGCGGCTCCTACGAGCAGTACTTC
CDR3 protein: CASSYSTSGSYEQYF

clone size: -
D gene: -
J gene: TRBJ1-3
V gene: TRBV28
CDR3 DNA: TGTGCCAGCAGTAACTTGGGCAGCTCTGGAAACACCATATATTTT
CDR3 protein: CASSNLGSSGNTIYF

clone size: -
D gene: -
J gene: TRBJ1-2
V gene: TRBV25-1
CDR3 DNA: TGTGCCAGCAGTGATGCGGTCCTACTTGGCTACACCTTC
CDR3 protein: CASSDAVLLGYTF

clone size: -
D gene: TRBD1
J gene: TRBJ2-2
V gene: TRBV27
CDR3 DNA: TGTGCCAGCACCCGACAGGGTGGGACCGGGGAGCTGTTTTTT
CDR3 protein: CASTRQGGTGELFF

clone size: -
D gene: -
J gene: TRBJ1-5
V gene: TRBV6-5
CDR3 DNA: TGTGCCAGCAGCCGCGGGACCCAGCATTTT
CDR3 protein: CASSRGTQHF

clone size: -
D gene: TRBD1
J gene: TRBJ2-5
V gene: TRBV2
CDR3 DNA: TGTGCCAGCACCCGGACAGGACGGGAGACCCAGTACTTC
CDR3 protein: CASTRTGRETQYF

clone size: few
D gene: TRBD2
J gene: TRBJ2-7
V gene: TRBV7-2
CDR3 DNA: TGTGCCAGCAGCCCCGCGAGCGGGAGGGCGCGAGAGCAGTACTTC
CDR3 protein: CASSPASGRAREQYF

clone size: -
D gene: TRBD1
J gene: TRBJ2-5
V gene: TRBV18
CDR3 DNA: TGTGCCAGCTCACCCCTAGGGGGCGCAGAGACCCAGTACTTC
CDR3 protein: CASSPLGGAETQYF

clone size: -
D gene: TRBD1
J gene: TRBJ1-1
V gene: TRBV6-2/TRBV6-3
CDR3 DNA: TGTGCCAGCAGCCAGGACAGGGATCGACCTGAAGCTTTCTTT
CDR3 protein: CASSQDRDRPEAFF

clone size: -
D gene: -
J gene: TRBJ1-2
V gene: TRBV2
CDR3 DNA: TGTGCCAGCAGTGAAGCGGTCAGGGCGGGATATGGCTACACCTTC
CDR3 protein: CASSEAVRAGYGYTF

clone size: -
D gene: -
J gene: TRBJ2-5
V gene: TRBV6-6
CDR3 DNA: TGTGCCAGCAGTTCCCCTGAGGGCAGACAAGAGACCCAGTACTTC
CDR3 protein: CASSSPEGRQETQYF

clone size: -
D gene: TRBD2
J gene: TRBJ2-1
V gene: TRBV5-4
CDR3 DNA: TGTGCCAGCAGCCCTAGAGCGGGAGCCAGCAATGAGCAGTTCTTC
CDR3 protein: CASSPRAGASNEQFF

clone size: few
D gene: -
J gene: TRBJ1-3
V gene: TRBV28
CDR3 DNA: TGTGCCAGCGAGACTTCGGGAAACACCATATATTTT
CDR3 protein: CASETSGNTIYF

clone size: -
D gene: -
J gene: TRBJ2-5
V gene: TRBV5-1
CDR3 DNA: TGCGCCAGCAGCTTGGGACCCAGCAGGCCCCAGTACTTC
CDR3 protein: CASSLGPSRPQYF

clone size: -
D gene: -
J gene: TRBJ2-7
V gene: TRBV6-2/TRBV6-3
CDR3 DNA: TGTGCCAGCACCCCCCCCCGGAGACCCTACGAGCAGTACTTC
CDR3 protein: CASTPPRRPYEQYF

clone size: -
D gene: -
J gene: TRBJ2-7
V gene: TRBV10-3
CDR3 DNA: TGTGCCATCAGTGAGGTCAGTACCTACGAGCAGTACTTC
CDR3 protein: CAISEVSTYEQYF

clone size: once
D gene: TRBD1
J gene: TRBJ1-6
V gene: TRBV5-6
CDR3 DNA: TGTGCCAGCAGCGTGGGACAGTTGAGCTCCTATAATTCACCCCTCCACTTT
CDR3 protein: CASSVGQLSSYNSPLHF

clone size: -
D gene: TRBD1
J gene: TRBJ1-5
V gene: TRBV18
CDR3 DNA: TGTGCCAGCTCACTCGGACAGGGAAATCAGCCCCAGCATTTT
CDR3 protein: CASSLGQGNQPQHF

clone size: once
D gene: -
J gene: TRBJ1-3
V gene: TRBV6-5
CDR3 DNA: TGTGCCAGCAGTTCGGACAGCTCTGGAAACACCATATATTTT
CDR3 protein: CASSSDSSGNTIYF

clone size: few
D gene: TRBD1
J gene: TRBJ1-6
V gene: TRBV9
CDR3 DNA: TGTGCCAGCAGCTTAGAGACAGGGTGGCGGTCACCCCTCCACTTT
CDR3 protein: CASSLETGWRSPLHF

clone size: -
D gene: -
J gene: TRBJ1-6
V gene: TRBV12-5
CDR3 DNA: TGTGCTAGTGGTTTGCAGGGAAATTCACCCCTCCACTTT
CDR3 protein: CASGLQGNSPLHF